This is a list of T cell receptor beta chains from one sample in a study of blood T cells in healthy people across ages. One entry per CDR3 protein results from TCRdb running MiXCR on the 5' RACE reads. The table shows over 550,000 distinct CDR3 sequences, with 25% to 30% occurring only once. Sample: blood. These receptors were obtained from an elderly woman in good health. Each CDR3 is given with its conserved first and last residue. Clone size is shown for a subset of rows, as once, few, many or a class of expanded clone.

cdr3_aa: CASSLTQDPSYGYTF
v_call: TRBV9
clone_size: many

cdr3_aa: CSVWDSQNYGYTF
v_call: TRBV29-1
clone_size: many

cdr3_aa: CASSFRQGARNSPLHF
v_call: TRBV5-1
clone_size: many

cdr3_aa: CASSKRRGDSSYNEQFF
v_call: TRBV7-8
clone_size: few

cdr3_aa: CASSQGGAGAGAFF
v_call: TRBV4-2
clone_size: many

cdr3_aa: CASSPQRADTQYF
v_call: TRBV18
clone_size: many

cdr3_aa: CASSPGIYNEQYF
v_call: TRBV18
clone_size: few

cdr3_aa: CASSQNRENGYTF
v_call: TRBV3-1
clone_size: many

cdr3_aa: CASSPVAGAGEKLFF
v_call: TRBV18
clone_size: few

cdr3_aa: CASSLTDPLKSAGELFF
v_call: TRBV4-1
clone_size: NA

cdr3_aa: CAWGRDTEAFF
v_call: TRBV30
clone_size: few

cdr3_aa: CASTRAGITNTEAFF
v_call: TRBV6-2/TRBV6-3
clone_size: many

cdr3_aa: CSVEPRTPGAEAFF
v_call: TRBV29-1
clone_size: NA

cdr3_aa: CASSDEVAGGNEQFF
v_call: TRBV6-1
clone_size: NA

cdr3_aa: CASSCDGGSNYGYTF
v_call: TRBV6-6
clone_size: NA

cdr3_aa: CSVSVRGQQNYGYTF
v_call: TRBV29-1
clone_size: many

cdr3_aa: CASRSDRGLLSTF
v_call: TRBV6-6
clone_size: many

cdr3_aa: CASSSDSAPYNEQFF
v_call: TRBV11-2
clone_size: many

cdr3_aa: CASSSDYQIRRDTQYF
v_call: TRBV18
clone_size: many

cdr3_aa: CSARQGRGYNEQFF
v_call: TRBV20-1
clone_size: many

cdr3_aa: CSADGGTETQYF
v_call: TRBV20-1
clone_size: many

cdr3_aa: CAISEYGDNEQYF
v_call: TRBV10-3
clone_size: NA

cdr3_aa: CASSYSGGSGRGSIQYF
v_call: TRBV6-5
clone_size: many

cdr3_aa: CSVDTSGQETQYF
v_call: TRBV29-1
clone_size: NA

cdr3_aa: CATRRAGDTQYF
v_call: TRBV7-2
clone_size: NA

cdr3_aa: CAGAQRGTSLSYNEQFF
v_call: TRBV6-1
clone_size: few

cdr3_aa: CASSSLQHRDRGPDYEQYF
v_call: TRBV6-5
clone_size: many

cdr3_aa: CAWRTDLNTEAFF
v_call: TRBV30
clone_size: NA

cdr3_aa: CASSTGGPSTEAFF
v_call: TRBV7-9
clone_size: NA

cdr3_aa: CASSSRLAGGTSTDVEYF
v_call: TRBV12-3/TRBV12-4
clone_size: NA

cdr3_aa: CASRSDGMNTEAFF
v_call: TRBV10-2
clone_size: NA

cdr3_aa: CASSLAGRGTYKQYF
v_call: TRBV27
clone_size: NA

cdr3_aa: CAWSPGTGGYEQYF
v_call: TRBV30
clone_size: NA

cdr3_aa: CASSLDRGNTDTQYF
v_call: TRBV5-1
clone_size: many

cdr3_aa: CASSARGVREQFF
v_call: TRBV9
clone_size: many

cdr3_aa: CASSSWRTLDQETQYF
v_call: TRBV5-1
clone_size: once

cdr3_aa: CAIRTGHNEQFF
v_call: TRBV27
clone_size: many

cdr3_aa: CASSAGDTQYF
v_call: TRBV9
clone_size: many

cdr3_aa: CASSERGGRQPQHF
v_call: TRBV2
clone_size: few

cdr3_aa: CASSLQGREREQYF
v_call: TRBV2
clone_size: NA

cdr3_aa: CASSRQSRVGNEQYF
v_call: TRBV7-3
clone_size: NA

cdr3_aa: CSAFGENTEAFF
v_call: TRBV20-1
clone_size: few

cdr3_aa: CSARDPSGTGGEKLFF
v_call: TRBV20-1
clone_size: many

cdr3_aa: CSASGRAGNTIYF
v_call: TRBV20-1
clone_size: few

cdr3_aa: CATSDGVTPNTEAFF
v_call: TRBV24-1
clone_size: few

cdr3_aa: CASSPLPSGANVLTF
v_call: TRBV5-1
clone_size: few